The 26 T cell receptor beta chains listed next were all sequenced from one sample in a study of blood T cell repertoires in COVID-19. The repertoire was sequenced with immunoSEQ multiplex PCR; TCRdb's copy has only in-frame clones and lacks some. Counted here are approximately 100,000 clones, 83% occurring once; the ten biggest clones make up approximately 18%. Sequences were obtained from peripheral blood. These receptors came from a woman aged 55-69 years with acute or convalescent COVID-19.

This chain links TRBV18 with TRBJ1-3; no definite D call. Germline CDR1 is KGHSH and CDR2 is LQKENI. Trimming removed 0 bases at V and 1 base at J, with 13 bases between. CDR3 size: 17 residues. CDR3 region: CASSPPHSGRSGNTIYF. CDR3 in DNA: TGTGCCAGCTCACCACCGCACAGCGGGAGGTCTGGAAACACCATATATTTT.

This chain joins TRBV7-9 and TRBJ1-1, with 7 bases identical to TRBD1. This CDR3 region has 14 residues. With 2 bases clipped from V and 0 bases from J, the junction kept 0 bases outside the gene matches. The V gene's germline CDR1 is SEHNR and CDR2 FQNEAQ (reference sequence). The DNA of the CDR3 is TGTGCCAGCAGCTTAACAGGGGTGAACACTGAAGCTTTCTTT. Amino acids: CASSLTGVNTEAFF. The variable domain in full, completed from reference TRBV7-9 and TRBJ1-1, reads DTGVSQNPRHKITKRGQNVTFRCDPISEHNRLYWYRQTLGQGPEFLTYFQNEAQLEKSRLLSDRFSAERPKGSFSTLEIQRTEQGDSAMYLCASSLTGVNTEAFFGQGTRLTVV.

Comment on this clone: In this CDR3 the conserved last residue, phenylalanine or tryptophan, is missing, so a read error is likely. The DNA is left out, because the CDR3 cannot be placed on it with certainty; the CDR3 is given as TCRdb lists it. CDR3 in amino acids: CASSEARGRIFRI. The chain combines TRBV6-1 with TRBJ1-1; the D segment call TRBD1 is taken from the table without a DNA check. The CDR3 spans 13 residues, counting both ends. Germline CDR1 is MNHNS and CDR2 is SASEGT.

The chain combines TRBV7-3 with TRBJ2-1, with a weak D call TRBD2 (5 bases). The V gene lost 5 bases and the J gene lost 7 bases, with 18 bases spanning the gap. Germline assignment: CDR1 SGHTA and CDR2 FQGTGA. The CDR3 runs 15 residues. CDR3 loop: CASSPARGSGNEQFF. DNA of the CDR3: TGTGCCAGCAGCCCTGCCCGAGGGAGTGGGAATGAGCAGTTCTTC.

CDR3 in amino acids: CASSFSRTPNTGELFF. The CDR3 nucleotides are TGTGCCAGCAGCTTTTCGAGGACACCGAACACCGGGGAGCTGTTTTTT. The chain is built from TRBV7-9 and TRBJ2-2, with D perhaps matching TRBD1 (5 bases). V lost 3 bases and J lost 0, with 11 bases in between. This CDR3 has 16 amino acids. Germline CDR1 is SEHNR and CDR2 is FQNEAQ (reference sequence).

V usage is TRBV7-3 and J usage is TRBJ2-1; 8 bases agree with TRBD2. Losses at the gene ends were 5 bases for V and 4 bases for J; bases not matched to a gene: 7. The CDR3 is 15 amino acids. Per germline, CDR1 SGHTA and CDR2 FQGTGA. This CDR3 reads CASSRGLAEYNEQFF. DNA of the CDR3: TGTGCCAGCAGCCGCGGACTAGCAGAGTACAATGAGCAGTTCTTC.

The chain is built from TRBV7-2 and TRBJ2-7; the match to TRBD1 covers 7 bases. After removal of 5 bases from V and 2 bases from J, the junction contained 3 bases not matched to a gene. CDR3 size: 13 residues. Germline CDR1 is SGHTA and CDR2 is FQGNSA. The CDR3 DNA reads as TGTGCCAGCAGCCGACAGGGCACCTACGAGCAGTACTTC. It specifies CASSRQGTYEQYF.

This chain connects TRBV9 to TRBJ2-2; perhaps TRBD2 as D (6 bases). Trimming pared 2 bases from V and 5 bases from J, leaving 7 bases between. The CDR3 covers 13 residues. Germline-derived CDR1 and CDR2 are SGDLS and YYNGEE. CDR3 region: CASSVGGTGELFF. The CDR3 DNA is TGTGCCAGCAGCGTCGGGGGTACCGGGGAGCTGTTTTTT. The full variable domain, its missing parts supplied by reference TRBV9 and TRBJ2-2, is DSGVTQTPKHLITATGQRVTLRCSPRSGDLSVYWYQQSLDQGLQFLIQYYNGEERAKGNILERFSAQQFPDLHSELNLSSLELGDSALYFCASSVGGTGELFFGEGSRLTVL.

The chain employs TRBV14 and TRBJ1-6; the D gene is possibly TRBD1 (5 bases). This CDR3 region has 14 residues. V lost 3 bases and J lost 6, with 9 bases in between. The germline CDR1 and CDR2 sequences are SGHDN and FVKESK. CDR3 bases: TGTGCCAGCAGCCACAGGGTGGTTAATTCACCCCTCCACTTT. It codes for CASSHRVVNSPLHF.

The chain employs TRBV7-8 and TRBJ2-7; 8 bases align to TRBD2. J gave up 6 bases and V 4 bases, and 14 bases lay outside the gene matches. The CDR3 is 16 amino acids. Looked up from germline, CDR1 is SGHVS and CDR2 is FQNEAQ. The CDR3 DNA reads TGTGCCAGCAGCTCCAGCCGGCCAGCGGGAGTTCTCGAGCAGTACTTC. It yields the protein CASSSSRPAGVLEQYF.

The CDR3 here is CASSYSEGREAFF. The CDR3, as DNA: TGTGCCAGCAGTTACTCCGAGGGGAGGGAAGCTTTCTTT. The rearrangement uses TRBV6-5 and TRBJ1-1; TRBD1 might be the D (5 bases). Germline CDR1 is MNHEY and CDR2 is SVGAGI. There are 13 residues in the CDR3. V was cut by 0 bases and J by 8 bases, with 10 bases left in between.

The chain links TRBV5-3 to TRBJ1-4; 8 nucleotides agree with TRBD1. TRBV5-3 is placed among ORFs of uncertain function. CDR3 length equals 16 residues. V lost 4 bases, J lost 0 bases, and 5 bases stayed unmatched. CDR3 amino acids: CARSTDRGATNEKLFF. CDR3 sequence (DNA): TGTGCCAGAAGCACCGACAGGGGTGCAACTAATGAAAAACTGTTTTTT.

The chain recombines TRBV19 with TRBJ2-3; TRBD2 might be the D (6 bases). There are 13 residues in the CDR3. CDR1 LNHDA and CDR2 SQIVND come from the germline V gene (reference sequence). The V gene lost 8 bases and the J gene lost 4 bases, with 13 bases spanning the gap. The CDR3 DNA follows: TGTGCCAGTGCGGGGATGGGACCAGATACGCAGTATTTT. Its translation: CASAGMGPDTQYF.

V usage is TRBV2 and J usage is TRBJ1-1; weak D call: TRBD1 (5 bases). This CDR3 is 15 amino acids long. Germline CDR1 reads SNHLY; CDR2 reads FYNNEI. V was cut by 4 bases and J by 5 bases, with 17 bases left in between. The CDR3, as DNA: TGTGCCAGCAGTGGACTGCCGGGGGGACGGACTGAAGCTTTCTTT. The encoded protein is CASSGLPGGRTEAFF.

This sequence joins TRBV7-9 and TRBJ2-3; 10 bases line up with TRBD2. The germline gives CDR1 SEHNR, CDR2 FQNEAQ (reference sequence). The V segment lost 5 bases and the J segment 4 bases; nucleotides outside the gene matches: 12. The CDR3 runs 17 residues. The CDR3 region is CASSKQASSGGADTQYF. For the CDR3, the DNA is TGTGCCAGCAGCAAACAAGCGTCAAGCGGGGGGGCAGATACGCAGTATTTT.

The CDR3 bases are TGCGCCAGCAGTGGCCAGAACACTGAAGCTTTCTTT. This translates into CASSGQNTEAFF. This sequence joins TRBV5-1 and TRBJ1-1, with D unclear. Per the germline V gene, CDR1 is SGHRS and CDR2 is YFSETQ. The CDR3 loop spans 12 amino acids. The V and J ends lost 5 bases and 1 base respectively, with 6 bases between them.

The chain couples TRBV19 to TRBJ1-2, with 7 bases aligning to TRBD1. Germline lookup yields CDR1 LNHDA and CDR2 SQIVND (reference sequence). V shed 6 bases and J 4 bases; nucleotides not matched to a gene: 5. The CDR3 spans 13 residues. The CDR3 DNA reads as TGTGCCAGTAGGACAGGGAATATCTATGGCTACACCTTC. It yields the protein CASRTGNIYGYTF.

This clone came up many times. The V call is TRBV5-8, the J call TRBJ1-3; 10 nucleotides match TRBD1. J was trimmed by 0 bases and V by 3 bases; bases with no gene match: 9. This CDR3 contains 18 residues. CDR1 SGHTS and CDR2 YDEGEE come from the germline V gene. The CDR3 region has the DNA TGTGCCAGCAGCTCCCCGGGGACAGGGGCTATCTCTGGAAACACCATATATTTT. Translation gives CASSSPGTGAISGNTIYF.

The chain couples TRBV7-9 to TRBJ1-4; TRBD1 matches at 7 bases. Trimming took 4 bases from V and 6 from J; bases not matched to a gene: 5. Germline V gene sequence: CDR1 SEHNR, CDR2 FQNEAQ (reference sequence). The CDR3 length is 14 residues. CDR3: CASSYSGGDEKLFF. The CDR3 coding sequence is TGTGCCAGCAGCTACTCAGGGGGAGATGAAAAACTGTTTTTT. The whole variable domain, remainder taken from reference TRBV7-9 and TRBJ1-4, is DTGVSQNPRHKITKRGQNVTFRCDPISEHNRLYWYRQTLGQGPEFLTYFQNEAQLEKSRLLSDRFSAERPKGSFSTLEIQRTEQGDSAMYLCASSYSGGDEKLFFGSGTQLSVL.

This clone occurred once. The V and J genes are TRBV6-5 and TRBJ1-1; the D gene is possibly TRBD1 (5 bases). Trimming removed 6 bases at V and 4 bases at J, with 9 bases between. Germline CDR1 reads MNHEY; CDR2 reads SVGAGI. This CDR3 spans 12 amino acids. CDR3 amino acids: CASRRGGTEAFF. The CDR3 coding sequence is TGTGCCAGCAGGAGGGGAGGCACTGAAGCTTTCTTT.

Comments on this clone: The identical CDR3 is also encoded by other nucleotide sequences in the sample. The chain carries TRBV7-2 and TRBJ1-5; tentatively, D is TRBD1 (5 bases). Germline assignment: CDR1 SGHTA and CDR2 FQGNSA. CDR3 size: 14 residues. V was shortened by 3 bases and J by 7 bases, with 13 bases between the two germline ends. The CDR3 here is CASSLGRVIQPQHF. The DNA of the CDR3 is TGTGCCAGCAGCTTGGGCAGGGTGATCCAGCCCCAGCATTTT.

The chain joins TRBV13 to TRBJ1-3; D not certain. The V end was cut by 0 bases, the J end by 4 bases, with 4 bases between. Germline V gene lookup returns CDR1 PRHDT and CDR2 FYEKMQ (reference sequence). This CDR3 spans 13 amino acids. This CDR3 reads CASSLGRGNTIYF. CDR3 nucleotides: TGTGCCAGCAGCTTAGGCCGGGGAAACACCATATATTTT.

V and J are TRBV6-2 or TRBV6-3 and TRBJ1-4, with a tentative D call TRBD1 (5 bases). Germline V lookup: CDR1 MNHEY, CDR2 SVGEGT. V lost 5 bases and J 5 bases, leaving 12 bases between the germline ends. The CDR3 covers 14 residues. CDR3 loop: CASSGGRGNEKLFF. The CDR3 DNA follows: TGTGCCAGCAGTGGCGGACGGGGGAATGAAAAACTGTTTTTT.

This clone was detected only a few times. In DNA form, the CDR3 reads TGTGCCACCTCCCGCGGAAATGAAAAACTGTTTTTT. Protein: CATSRGNEKLFF. J is TRBJ1-4 and V is TRBV28; D is uncertain. This CDR3 has 12 residues. The V gene's germline CDR1 is MDHEN and CDR2 SYDVKM. V was cut by 10 bases and J by 5 bases, with 11 bases left in between.

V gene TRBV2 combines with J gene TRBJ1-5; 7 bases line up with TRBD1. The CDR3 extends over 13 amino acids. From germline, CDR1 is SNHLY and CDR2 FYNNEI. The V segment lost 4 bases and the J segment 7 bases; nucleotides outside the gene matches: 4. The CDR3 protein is CASSVTGDQPQHF. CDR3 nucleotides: TGTGCCAGCAGTGTTACAGGGGACCAGCCCCAGCATTTT.

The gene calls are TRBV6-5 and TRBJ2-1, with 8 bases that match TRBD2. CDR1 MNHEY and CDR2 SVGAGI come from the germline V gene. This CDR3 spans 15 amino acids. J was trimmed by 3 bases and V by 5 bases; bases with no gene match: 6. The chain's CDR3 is CASSPQSGSYNEQFF. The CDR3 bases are TGTGCCAGCAGTCCACAAAGCGGGAGCTACAATGAGCAGTTCTTC.